What follows are 13 T cell receptor beta chains derived from one specimen sequenced in a study of T-cell reconstitution after alpha-beta-depleted transplantation in children. A library of TCRbeta sequences, prepared with unique molecular identifiers, was generated. One entry per CDR3 protein, called by TCRdb with MiXCR from the PCR reads. Here the sample spans about 110,000 distinct CDR3 sequences, 10% being singletons. This sample comprised PBMCs from the stem cell graft donor, obtained from the stem cell graft. Source of these receptors: a human donor who donated a stem cell graft to a child with acute lymphoblastic leukemia.

This clonotype occurred many times. This chain uses TRBV5-5 with TRBJ2-5; TRBD2 agrees at 8 bases. The CDR3 runs to 16 residues. Unmatched junction bases numbered 7, after V lost 1 base and J lost 2 bases. CDR1 and CDR2 from the germline V gene are SGHKS and YYEKEE (reference sequence). DNA for the CDR3: TGTGCCAGCAGCTTGATCGGTAGCGGGGATCAAGAGACCCAGTACTTC. It is translated as CASSLIGSGDQETQYF.

Remarks on this clonotype: A much more abundant neighbour one base away suggests this may be a read error. The V gene is TRBV7-2, the J gene TRBJ1-4; 9 positions agree with TRBD1. This CDR3 region has 17 residues. Per germline, CDR1 SGHTA and CDR2 FQGNSA. V lost 2 bases, J lost 7 bases, and 11 bases stayed unmatched. The DNA for the CDR3 is TGTGCCAGCAGCTTAATGGTCGGGTCGGGACAGGGTGAAAAACTGTTTTTT. Translation gives CASSLMVGSGQGEKLFF.

This clonotype was found many times. This chain uses TRBV3-1 with TRBJ1-2; D is possibly TRBD1 (6 bases). Trimming pared 2 bases from V and 7 bases from J, leaving 11 bases between. The CDR3 loop spans 13 amino acids. Germline loops: CDR1 LGHDT, CDR2 YNNKEL (reference sequence). CDR3 loop: CASSQSGAGGYTF. CDR3 coding DNA: TGTGCCAGCAGCCAATCAGGGGCGGGTGGCTACACCTTC.

The J gene is TRBJ2-2, the V gene TRBV7-9, with a possible D match to TRBD2 (5 bases). V was cut by 5 bases and J by 2 bases, with 15 bases left in between. Germline CDR1 is SEHNR and CDR2 is FQNEAQ (reference sequence). The CDR3 consists of 16 residues. This CDR3 is CASSRPGITNTGELFF. CDR3 nucleotide sequence: TGTGCCAGCAGCCGCCCCGGGATTACCAACACCGGGGAGCTGTTTTTT.

This clonotype appeared a single time. V is TRBV13 and J is TRBJ1-5; perhaps TRBD1 as D (6 bases). The CDR3 loop spans 16 amino acids. V lost 0 bases, J lost 5 bases, and 14 bases lay in between. CDR1 is PRHDT, CDR2 FYEKMQ, per germline (reference sequence). The CDR3: CASSLGGRRGDQPQHF. The CDR3 DNA reads TGTGCCAGCAGCTTAGGAGGCCGCAGGGGCGATCAGCCCCAGCATTTT. The full variable domain, its missing parts supplied by reference TRBV13 and TRBJ1-5, is AAGVIQSPRHLIKEKRETATLKCYPIPRHDTVYWYQQGPGQDPQFLISFYEKMQSDKGSIPDRFSAQQFSDYHSELNMSSLELGDSALYFCASSLGGRRGDQPQHFGDGTRLSIL.

This clonotype was observed at least ten times. The CDR3 loop reads CASSFRGVHEQYF. The CDR3 region has the DNA TGCGCCAGCAGCTTTCGCGGGGTCCACGAGCAGTACTTC. This chain links TRBV5-1 with TRBJ2-7, with a tentative D call TRBD2 (6 bases). Trimming removed 2 bases from V and 5 bases from J, with 11 bases in between. The CDR3 spans 13 residues. CDR1 and CDR2 (germline): SGHRS, YFSETQ.

Ten or more counts support this clonotype. The chain combines TRBV20-1 with TRBJ1-6, with 7 bases aligning to TRBD1. Germline V gives CDR1 DFQATT, CDR2 SNEGSKA (reference sequence). Germline trimming cut 7 bases from V and 5 bases from J; bases unmatched to any gene: 11. The CDR3 contains 15 residues. The CDR3 DNA reads as TGCAGTGGGAGGACAGGAAGGGGAGATAATTCACCCCTCCACTTT. It yields the protein CSGRTGRGDNSPLHF.

Many counts were recorded for this clonotype. The chain couples TRBV7-2 to TRBJ1-3; unclear D gene. CDR1 is SGHTA and CDR2 is FQGNSA in the germline V gene. The V end lost 5 bases, the J end lost 4 bases, and 18 bases lay between the germline ends. CDR3 length equals 16 residues. Here the CDR3 reads CASSAPPPLGGNTIYF. The CDR3 nucleotides read TGTGCCAGCAGCGCCCCCCCTCCCCTCGGCGGAAACACCATATATTTT.

This clonotype was observed at least ten times. The CDR3 region is CASSRGLAGTYEQYF. In nucleotides, the CDR3 is TGTGCCAGCAGTCGGGGACTAGCGGGAACCTACGAGCAGTACTTC. The rearrangement uses TRBV12-3 or TRBV12-4 and TRBJ2-7, with TRBD2 matching 13 bases. Trimming cost V 5 bases and J 2 bases; bases outside gene matches: 3. This CDR3 is 15 amino acids long.

This clonotype was seen repeatedly, ten times or more. V is TRBV20-1 and J is TRBJ2-1; TRBD2 agrees at 7 bases. Trimming took 0 bases from V and 5 from J; bases not matched to a gene: 16. CDR1 and CDR2 (germline): DFQATT, SNEGSKA (reference sequence). The CDR3 extends over 18 amino acids. CDR3 sequence (DNA): TGCAGTGCTAGAGATTTGCTATATATGGCGGGAGCCGACAATGAGCAGTTCTTC. Its translation: CSARDLLYMAGADNEQFF.

This clonotype was counted many times. The CDR3 loop reads CASSPEVRGYEQYF. The CDR3 DNA sequence: TGTGCCAGCAGCCCAGAAGTCAGGGGCTACGAGCAGTACTTC. The V and J genes are TRBV7-9 and TRBJ2-7; D is possibly TRBD1 (6 bases). Trimming pared 5 bases from V and 3 bases from J, leaving 14 bases between. The length of the CDR3 is 14 residues. Per the germline V gene, CDR1 is SEHNR and CDR2 is FQNEAQ (reference sequence).

This clonotype was seen repeatedly, ten times or more. The chain employs TRBV4-3 and TRBJ2-7; possible D gene TRBD2, 6 bases. V was pared by 0 bases and J by 6 bases, with 12 bases between. The CDR3 runs 14 residues. Germline CDR1 reads LGHNA; CDR2 reads YSLEER. The CDR3 loop is CASSQESLSGEQYF. CDR3 in DNA: TGCGCCAGCAGCCAAGAATCGCTTAGCGGCGAGCAGTACTTC.

In this sample, this clonotype turned up many times. The chain couples TRBV14 to TRBJ1-1, with D hard to call. Germline V CDR1 and CDR2: SGHDN, FVKESK. The CDR3 has 12 residues. CDR3 coding DNA: TGTGTCACGGCGGGGAAAGGCACTGAAGCTTTCTTT. Its translation: CVTAGKGTEAFF.